The text below deals with one T cell receptor (beta chain). Its specificity is not known. The sample originates from a study of monozygotic twins with inflammatory bowel disease. Study-wide results and caveats: Clonotypes shared with others were fewer in IBD patients than in healthy twins, especially with disease activity.

The germline gives CDR1 SQVTM, CDR2 ANQGSEA. The CDR3 sequence is 13 residues long. Two nested PCRs, of 16 and 9 cycles, processed TCRalpha and TCRbeta cDNA. TCRdb reprocessed the 5' RACE reads and stores each CDR3 protein as one record, lacking DNA. The listing records some 90,000 distinct CDR3 sequences. The source material was blood. The source is a human donor with ulcerative colitis or Crohn's disease, or a healthy co-twin of an affected twin (not recorded which). The gene calls are TRBV29-1 and TRBJ1-1. CDR3 region: CSVARVMNTEAFF.